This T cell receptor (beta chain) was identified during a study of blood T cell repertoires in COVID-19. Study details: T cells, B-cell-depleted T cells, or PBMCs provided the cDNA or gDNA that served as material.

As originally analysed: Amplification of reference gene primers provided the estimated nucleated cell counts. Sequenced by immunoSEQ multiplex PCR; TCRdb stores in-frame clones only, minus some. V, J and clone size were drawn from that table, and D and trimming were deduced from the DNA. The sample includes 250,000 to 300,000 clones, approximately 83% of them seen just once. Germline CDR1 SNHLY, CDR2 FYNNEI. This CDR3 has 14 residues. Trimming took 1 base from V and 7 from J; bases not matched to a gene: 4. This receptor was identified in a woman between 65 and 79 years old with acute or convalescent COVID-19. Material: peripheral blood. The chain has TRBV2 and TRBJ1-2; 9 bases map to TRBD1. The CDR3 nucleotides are TGTGCCAGCAGTGAAGACGGGACAGGGTTTGGCTACACCTTC. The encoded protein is CASSEDGTGFGYTF.